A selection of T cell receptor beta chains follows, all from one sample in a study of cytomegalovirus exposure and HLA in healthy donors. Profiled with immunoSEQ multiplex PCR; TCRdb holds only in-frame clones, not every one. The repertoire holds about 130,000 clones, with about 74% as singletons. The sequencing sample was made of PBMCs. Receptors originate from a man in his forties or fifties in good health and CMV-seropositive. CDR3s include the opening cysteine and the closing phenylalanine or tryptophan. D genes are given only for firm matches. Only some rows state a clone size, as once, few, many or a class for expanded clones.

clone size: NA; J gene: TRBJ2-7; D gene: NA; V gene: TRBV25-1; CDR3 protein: CASIQGAGASYEQYF; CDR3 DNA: TGTGCCAGCATCCAAGGGGCAGGGGCCTCCTACGAGCAGTACTTC
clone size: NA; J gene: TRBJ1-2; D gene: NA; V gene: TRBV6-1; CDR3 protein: CASSDSNYGYTF; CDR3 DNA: TGTGCCAGCAGTGACAGTAACTATGGCTACACCTTC
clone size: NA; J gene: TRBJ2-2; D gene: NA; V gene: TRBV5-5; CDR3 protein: CASILGGLANTGELFF; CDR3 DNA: TGTGCCAGCATCCTGGGGGGGCTCGCGAACACCGGGGAGCTGTTTTTT
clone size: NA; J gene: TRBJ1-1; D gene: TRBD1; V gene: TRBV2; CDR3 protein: CASSRDRRLNTEAFF; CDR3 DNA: TGTGCCAGCAGCAGGGACAGAAGACTGAACACTGAAGCTTTCTTT
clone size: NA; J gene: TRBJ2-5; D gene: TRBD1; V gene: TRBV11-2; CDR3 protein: CASSTKGTVETQYF; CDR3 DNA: TGTGCCAGCAGCACAAAAGGGACAGTGGAGACCCAGTACTTC
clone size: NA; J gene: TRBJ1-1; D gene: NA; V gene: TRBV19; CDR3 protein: CASSIVGTYEHPEAFF; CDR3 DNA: TGTGCCAGTAGTATAGTTGGGACATATGAACACCCTGAAGCTTTCTTT
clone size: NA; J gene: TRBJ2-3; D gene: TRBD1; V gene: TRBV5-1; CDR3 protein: CASSHGGQGQDTQYF; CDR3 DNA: TGCGCCAGCAGCCACGGGGGACAGGGGCAAGATACGCAGTATTTT
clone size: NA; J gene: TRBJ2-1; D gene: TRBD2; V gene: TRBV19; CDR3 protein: CASSQGLAGKYKQFF; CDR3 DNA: TGTGCCAGTAGTCAGGGACTAGCGGGAAAGTATAAGCAGTTCTTC
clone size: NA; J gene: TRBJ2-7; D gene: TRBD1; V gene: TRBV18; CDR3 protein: CASSPGTGGTYEQYF; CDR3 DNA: TGTGCCAGCTCACCAGGGACAGGCGGAACCTACGAGCAGTACTTC
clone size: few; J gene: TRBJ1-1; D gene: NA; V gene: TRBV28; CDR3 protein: CASSQQGREAFF; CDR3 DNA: TGTGCCAGCAGTCAACAGGGTCGTGAAGCTTTCTTT
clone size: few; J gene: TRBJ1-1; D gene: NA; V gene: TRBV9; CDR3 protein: CASSVGGGGTEAFF; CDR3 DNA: TGTGCCAGCAGCGTAGGGGGAGGGGGCACTGAAGCTTTCTTT
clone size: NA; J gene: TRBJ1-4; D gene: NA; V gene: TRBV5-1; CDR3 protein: CASSLLRGPNEKLFF; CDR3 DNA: TGCGCCAGCAGCCTTCTTAGGGGTCCTAATGAAAAACTGTTTTTT
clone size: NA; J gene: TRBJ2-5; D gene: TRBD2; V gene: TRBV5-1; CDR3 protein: CASSLEGSSGGAEQYF; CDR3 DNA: TGCGCCAGCAGCTTGGAAGGTTCTAGCGGGGGTGCTGAGCAGTACTTC
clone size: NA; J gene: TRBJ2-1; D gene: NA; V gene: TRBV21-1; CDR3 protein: CASAGDSRINEQFF; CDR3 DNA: TGTGCCAGCGCTGGGGACAGCCGGATTAATGAGCAGTTCTTC
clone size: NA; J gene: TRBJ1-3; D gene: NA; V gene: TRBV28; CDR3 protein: CASSSAAREPSGNTIYF; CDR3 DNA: TGTGCCAGCAGTTCGGCCGCCAGGGAACCCTCTGGAAACACCATATATTTT
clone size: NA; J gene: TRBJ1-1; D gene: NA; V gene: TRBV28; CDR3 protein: CASKGGGENTEAFF; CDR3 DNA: TGTGCCAGCAAGGGAGGGGGAGAGAACACTGAAGCTTTCTTT
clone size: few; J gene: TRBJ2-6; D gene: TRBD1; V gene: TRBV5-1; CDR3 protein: CASGQGVSGANVLTF; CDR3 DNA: TGCGCCAGCGGTCAGGGGGTGAGCGGGGCCAACGTCCTGACTTTC
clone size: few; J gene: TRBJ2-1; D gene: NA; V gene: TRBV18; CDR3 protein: CASSPQGAIYHNEQFF; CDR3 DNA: TGTGCCAGCTCACCCCAAGGGGCTATTTACCACAATGAGCAGTTCTTC
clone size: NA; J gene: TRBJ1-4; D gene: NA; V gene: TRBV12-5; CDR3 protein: CASGSTVLREKLFF; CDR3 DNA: TGTGCTAGTGGTTCGACAGTGCTGCGAGAAAAACTGTTTTTT
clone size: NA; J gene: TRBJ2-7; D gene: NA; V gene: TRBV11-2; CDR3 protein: CASSLRVDSLFYEQYF; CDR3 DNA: TGTGCCAGCAGCTTAAGGGTCGACAGCCTCTTCTACGAGCAGTACTTC
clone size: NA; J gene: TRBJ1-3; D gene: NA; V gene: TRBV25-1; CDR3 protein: CASSSDRGDTYSGNTIYF; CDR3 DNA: TGTGCCAGCAGCTCCGACAGAGGGGACACTTACTCTGGAAACACCATATATTTT
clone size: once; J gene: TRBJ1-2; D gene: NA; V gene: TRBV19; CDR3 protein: CASSYRRRDYGYTF; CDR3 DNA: TGTGCCAGTAGTTACAGGCGGAGGGACTATGGCTACACCTTC
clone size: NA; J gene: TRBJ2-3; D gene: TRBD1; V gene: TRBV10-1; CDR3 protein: CASSDPLVRTGQNTQYF; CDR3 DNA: TGCGCCAGCAGTGATCCTTTGGTCAGGACAGGACAAAATACGCAGTATTTT
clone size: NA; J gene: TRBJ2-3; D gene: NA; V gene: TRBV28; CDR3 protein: CASSSHRVDTDTQYF; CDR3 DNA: TGTGCCAGCAGTTCCCACAGGGTTGACACAGATACGCAGTATTTT
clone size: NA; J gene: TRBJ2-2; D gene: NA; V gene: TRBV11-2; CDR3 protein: CASREMTAYTGELFF; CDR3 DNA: TGTGCCAGCAGGGAAATGACAGCCTACACCGGGGAGCTGTTTTTT
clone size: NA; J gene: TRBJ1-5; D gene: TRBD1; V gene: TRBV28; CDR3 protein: CASSFGTGRHQPQHF; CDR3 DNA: TGTGCCAGCAGTTTCGGGACAGGGAGGCATCAGCCCCAGCATTTT
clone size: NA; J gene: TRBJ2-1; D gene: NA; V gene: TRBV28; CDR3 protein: CASSGEPNNEQFF; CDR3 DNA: TGTGCCAGCAGCGGGGAGCCGAACAATGAGCAGTTCTTC
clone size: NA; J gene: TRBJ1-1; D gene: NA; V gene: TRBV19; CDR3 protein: CASSIEGRGHTEAFF; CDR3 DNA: TGTGCCAGTAGTATAGAGGGCAGGGGACACACTGAAGCTTTCTTT
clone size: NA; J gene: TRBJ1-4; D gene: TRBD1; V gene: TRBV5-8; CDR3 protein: CASSLGQGLSNEKLFF; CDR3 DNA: TGTGCCAGCAGCTTGGGACAGGGTCTGAGTAATGAAAAACTGTTTTTT
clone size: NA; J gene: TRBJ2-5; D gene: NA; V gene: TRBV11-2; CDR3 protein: CASTPGRETQYF; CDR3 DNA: TGTGCCAGCACCCCAGGGCGGGAGACCCAGTACTTC
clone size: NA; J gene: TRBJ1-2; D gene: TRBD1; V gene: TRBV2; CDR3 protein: CASTLRGGPGGYTF; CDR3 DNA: TGTGCCAGCACTCTAAGAGGGGGCCCTGGTGGCTACACCTTC
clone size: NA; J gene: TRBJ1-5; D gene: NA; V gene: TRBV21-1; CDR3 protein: CATCKPQHF; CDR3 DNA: TGTGCCACCTGTAAGCCCCAGCATTTT
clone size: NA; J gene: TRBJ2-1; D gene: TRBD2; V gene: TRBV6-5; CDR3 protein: CASISTSGLVNEQFF; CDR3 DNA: TGTGCCAGCATTTCGACTAGCGGGCTGGTCAATGAGCAGTTCTTC
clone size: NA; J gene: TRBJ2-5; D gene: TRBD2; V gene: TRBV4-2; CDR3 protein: CASSHPGTSGATQYF; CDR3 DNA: TGTGCCAGCAGCCACCCCGGGACTAGCGGGGCGACCCAGTACTTC
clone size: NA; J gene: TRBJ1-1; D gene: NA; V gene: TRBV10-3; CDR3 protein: CATSVVGVMNTEAFF; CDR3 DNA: TGTGCTACATCGGTAGTAGGGGTCATGAACACTGAAGCTTTCTTT
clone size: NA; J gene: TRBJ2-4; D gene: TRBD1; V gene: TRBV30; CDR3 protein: CAWSVPGQARNLAKNIQYF; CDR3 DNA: TGTGCCTGGAGTGTACCGGGACAGGCTCGAAATTTAGCCAAAAACATTCAGTACTTC
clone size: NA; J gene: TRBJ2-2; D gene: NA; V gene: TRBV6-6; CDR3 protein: CASTLVRAGELFF; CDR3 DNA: TGTGCCAGCACTCTCGTGCGGGCCGGGGAGCTGTTTTTT
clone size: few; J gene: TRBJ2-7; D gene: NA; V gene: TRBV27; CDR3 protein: CASSLASPSAAVRSYEQYF; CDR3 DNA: TGTGCCAGCAGTTTAGCATCCCCCTCCGCGGCAGTGAGATCCTACGAGCAGTACTTC
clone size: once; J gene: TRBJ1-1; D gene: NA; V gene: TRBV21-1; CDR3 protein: CASSKSEFQETGFDEAFF; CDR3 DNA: TGTGCCAGCAGCAAATCAGAGTTCCAGGAGACAGGGTTTGATGAAGCTTTCTTT
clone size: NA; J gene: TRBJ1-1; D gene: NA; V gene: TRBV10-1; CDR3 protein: CASSPRGSSEAFF; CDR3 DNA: TGCGCCAGCAGTCCTCGAGGGTCTTCTGAAGCTTTCTTT
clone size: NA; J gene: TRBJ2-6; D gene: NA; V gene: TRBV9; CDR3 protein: CASTRGANVLTF; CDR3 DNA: TGTGCCAGCACCAGGGGGGCCAACGTCCTGACTTTC
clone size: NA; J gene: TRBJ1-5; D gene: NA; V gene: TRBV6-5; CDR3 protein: CASSSSTVDSNQPQHF; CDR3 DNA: TGTGCCAGCAGTTCCTCGACAGTGGATAGCAATCAGCCCCAGCATTTT
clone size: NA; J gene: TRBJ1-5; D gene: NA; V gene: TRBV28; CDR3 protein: CASSYGNQPQHF; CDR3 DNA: TGTGCCAGCAGTTACGGGAATCAGCCCCAGCATTTT
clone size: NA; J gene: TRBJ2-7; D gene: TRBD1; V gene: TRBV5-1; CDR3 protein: CASSLGDRAYEQYF; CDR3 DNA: TGCGCCAGCAGCTTGGGCGACAGGGCTTACGAGCAGTACTTC
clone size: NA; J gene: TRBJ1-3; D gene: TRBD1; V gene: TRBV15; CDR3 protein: CATSRGTAAGNTIYF; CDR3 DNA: TGTGCCACCAGCAGGGGGACAGCAGCTGGAAACACCATATATTTT
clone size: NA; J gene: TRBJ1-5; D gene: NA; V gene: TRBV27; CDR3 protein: CASSPGTSYQPQHF; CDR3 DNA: TGTGCCAGCAGCCCCGGGACATCCTATCAGCCCCAGCATTTT
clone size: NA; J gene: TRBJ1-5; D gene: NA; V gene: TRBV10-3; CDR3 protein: CAISDGRNQPQHF; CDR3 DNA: TGTGCCATCAGTGACGGGAGGAATCAGCCCCAGCATTTT
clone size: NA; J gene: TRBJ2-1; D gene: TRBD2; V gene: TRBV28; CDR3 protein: CASSLPAGNYNEQFF; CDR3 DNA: TGTGCCAGCAGTTTACCAGCGGGAAATTACAATGAGCAGTTCTTC
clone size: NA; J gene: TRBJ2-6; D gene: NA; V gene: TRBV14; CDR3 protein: CASRGETTYSGANVLTF; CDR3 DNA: TGTGCCAGCCGCGGGGAAACAACATACTCTGGGGCCAACGTCCTGACTTTC
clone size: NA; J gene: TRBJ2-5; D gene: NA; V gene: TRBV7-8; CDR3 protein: CASSLAWQQETQYF; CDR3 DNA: TGTGCCAGCAGCTTAGCGTGGCAGCAAGAGACCCAGTACTTC
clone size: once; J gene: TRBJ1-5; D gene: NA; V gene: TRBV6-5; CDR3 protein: CASRGTRGSNQPQHF; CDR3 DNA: TGTGCCAGCAGGGGGACACGGGGCAGCAATCAGCCCCAGCATTTT
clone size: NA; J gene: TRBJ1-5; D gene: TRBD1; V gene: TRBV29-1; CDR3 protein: CSVQGGQGRQPQHF; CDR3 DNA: TGCAGCGTCCAAGGGGGACAGGGTAGGCAGCCCCAGCATTTT
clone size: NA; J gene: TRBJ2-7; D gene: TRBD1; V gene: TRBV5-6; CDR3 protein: CASSSYRGSTYEQYF; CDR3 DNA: TGTGCCAGCAGCTCCTACAGGGGGTCGACTTACGAGCAGTACTTC